This is a list of T cell receptor beta chains from one sample in a study of CD8+ T cells in alopecia areata. The method was immunoSEQ multiplex PCR; TCRdb's version includes in-frame clones alone and lacks a portion of them. The repertoire holds around 140,000 clones, with approximately 90% as singletons. The sample here was CD8+ T cells sorted from blood, taken at week 4, from a patient treated with tofacitinib. Every receptor here comes from a human donor with alopecia areata. CDR3s include the opening cysteine and the closing phenylalanine or tryptophan. The D gene is left open where the match is weak. Expanded clones are given a class, and other clones once, few, many or no size at all.

j_gene: TRBJ2-7; v_gene: TRBV29-1; abundance: .; d_gene: TRBD2; CDR3nt: TGCAGCGTTGTCGGACTAGCGAGAACCTACGAGCAGTACTTC; CDR3aa: CSVVGLARTYEQYF
j_gene: TRBJ2-1; v_gene: TRBV15; abundance: .; d_gene: TRBD2; CDR3nt: TGTGCCACCAGCCGACCCGGGACTAGCGGTTACAATGAGCAGTTCTTC; CDR3aa: CATSRPGTSGYNEQFF
j_gene: TRBJ1-5; v_gene: TRBV7-3; abundance: .; d_gene: TRBD1; CDR3nt: TGTGCCAGCAGCTTTGAGACAGGGACGCCCCAGCATTTT; CDR3aa: CASSFETGTPQHF
j_gene: TRBJ2-3; v_gene: TRBV5-1; abundance: .; d_gene: .; CDR3nt: TGCGCCAGCAGCCTGACAGCGGCGACCTCCAGATTCATGGATACGCAGTATTTT; CDR3aa: CASSLTAATSRFMDTQYF
j_gene: TRBJ1-1; v_gene: TRBV7-9; abundance: .; d_gene: .; CDR3nt: TGTGCCAGCAGCTTACCGGGACACAAGAACACTGAAGCTTTCTTT; CDR3aa: CASSLPGHKNTEAFF
j_gene: TRBJ1-1; v_gene: TRBV5-1; abundance: once; d_gene: TRBD1; CDR3nt: TGCGCCAGCAGCCCAGAACCGGGACAGAGTTACACTGAAGCTTTCTTT; CDR3aa: CASSPEPGQSYTEAFF
j_gene: TRBJ2-7; v_gene: TRBV23-1; abundance: .; d_gene: TRBD1; CDR3nt: TGCGCCAGCAGTCATCCCGGACAGGGATACGAGCAGTACTTC; CDR3aa: CASSHPGQGYEQYF
j_gene: TRBJ2-5; v_gene: TRBV23-1; abundance: few; d_gene: .; CDR3nt: TGCGCCAGCAGTGTTGGGGGGGGCGCGGGGCATCATGAAGAGACCCAGTACTTC; CDR3aa: CASSVGGGAGHHEETQYF
j_gene: TRBJ1-3; v_gene: TRBV5-4; abundance: .; d_gene: TRBD1; CDR3nt: TGTGCCAGCAGCTTGTACAGGGGGGTCTCTGGAAACACCATATATTTT; CDR3aa: CASSLYRGVSGNTIYF
j_gene: TRBJ2-1; v_gene: TRBV5-6; abundance: .; d_gene: TRBD1; CDR3nt: TGTGCCAGCAGCTTCGGGACAGGGGGTAAAAATGAGCAGTTCTTC; CDR3aa: CASSFGTGGKNEQFF
j_gene: TRBJ2-3; v_gene: TRBV7-9; abundance: .; d_gene: .; CDR3nt: TGTGCCAGCAGCTTATCAGGGGACTCCACAGATACGCAGTATTTT; CDR3aa: CASSLSGDSTDTQYF
j_gene: TRBJ2-1; v_gene: TRBV7-9; abundance: .; d_gene: .; CDR3nt: TGTGCCAGCAGCTTCCCTCCCAAGACATCCTCTAATGAGCAGTTCTTC; CDR3aa: CASSFPPKTSSNEQFF
j_gene: TRBJ2-1; v_gene: TRBV6-5; abundance: .; d_gene: .; CDR3nt: TGTGCCAGCCACCGAGGCCATGAGCAGTTCTTC; CDR3aa: CASHRGHEQFF
j_gene: TRBJ2-3; v_gene: TRBV28; abundance: .; d_gene: TRBD2; CDR3nt: TGTGCCAGCAGTTTCAGCGGGGGGTTAGATACGCAGTATTTT; CDR3aa: CASSFSGGLDTQYF
j_gene: TRBJ2-7; v_gene: TRBV27; abundance: .; d_gene: .; CDR3nt: TGTGCCAGCAGTTTCAGGGGCTACGAGCAGTACTTC; CDR3aa: CASSFRGYEQYF
j_gene: TRBJ2-7; v_gene: TRBV29-1; abundance: once; d_gene: TRBD2; CDR3nt: TGCAGCGTCGGGAGGTCTAACTCCTACGAGCAGTACTTC; CDR3aa: CSVGRSNSYEQYF